Listed here are 5 T cell receptor beta chains from one sample, sequenced in a study of cytomegalovirus exposure and HLA in healthy donors. In the PCR, 60 Vbeta and 13 Jbeta primers were used. Clones were read by immunoSEQ multiplex PCR, and TCRdb kept only the in-frame ones, dropping some. The top ten clones hold about 1.8% of a sample with around 130,000 clones, around 78% of them seen once. Sequencing was performed on PBMCs. All receptors come from a woman between 50 and 59 years old in good health and CMV-seronegative.

The chain joins TRBV9 to TRBJ1-2; 7 bases fit TRBD1. With V trimmed by 0 bases and J by 2 bases, 7 bases remained unmatched. Germline lookup yields CDR1 SGDLS and CDR2 YYNGEE. This CDR3 is 16 amino acids long. Here the CDR3 reads CASSVAASRGNYGYTF. In nucleotides, the CDR3 is TGTGCCAGCAGCGTAGCGGCCAGCAGGGGGAACTATGGCTACACCTTC.

The V and J genes are TRBV6-1 and TRBJ2-5; the match to TRBD1 covers 7 bases. CDR3 length: 13 amino acids. The J segment lost 7 bases and the V segment lost 6 bases, leaving 8 bases of the junction unmatched. Germline CDR1 MNHNS, CDR2 SASEGT. The CDR3 sequence: CASSDTGVGTQYF. The CDR3 coding sequence is TGTGCCAGCAGCGATACAGGGGTCGGGACCCAGTACTTC.

V gene TRBV29-1 combines with J gene TRBJ1-2, with D unclear. Germline CDR1 and CDR2: SQVTM and ANQGSEA. The CDR3 length is 11 residues. In nucleotides, the CDR3 is TGCATGGCGAACCAGGTGGATGGCTACACCTTC. Encoded protein: CMANQVDGYTF. The complete variable domain, with remaining parts taken from reference TRBV29-1 and TRBJ1-2, reads SAVISQKPSRDICQRGTSLTIQCQVDSQVTMMFWYRQQPGQSLTLIATANQGSEATYESGFVIDKFPISRPNLTFSTLTVSNMSPEDSSIYLCMANQVDGYTFGSGTRLTVV.

This sequence joins TRBV10-2 and TRBJ2-7; 8 nucleotides agree with TRBD1. Trimming cost V 4 bases and J 6 bases; bases outside gene matches: 8. Germline V gene lookup returns CDR1 WSHSY and CDR2 SAAADI. This CDR3 has 14 residues. This CDR3 is CASSGRDTGGEQYV. The CDR3, as DNA: TGCGCCAGCAGTGGAAGGGACACAGGGGGCGAGCAGTACGTC.

The chain recombines TRBV7-2 with TRBJ2-7, with D maybe TRBD1 (5 bases). Trimming took 4 bases from V and 6 from J, leaving 13 bases between them. The germline CDR1 and CDR2 sequences are SGHTA and FQGNSA. The CDR3 loop spans 13 amino acids. This chain's CDR3 is CASSSAGQGEQYF. Here the CDR3 DNA reads TGTGCCAGCAGCTCAGCAGGGCAGGGCGAGCAGTACTTC. The variable domain in full, completed from reference TRBV7-2 and TRBJ2-7, reads GAGVSQSPSNKVTEKGKDVELRCDPISGHTALYWYRQSLGQGLEFLIYFQGNSAPDKSGLPSDRFSAERTGGSVSTLTIQRTQQEDSAVYLCASSSAGQGEQYFGPGTRLTVT.